These 11 T cell receptor beta chains were all obtained from the same sample, sequenced in a study of blood T cell repertoires in COVID-19. Repertoires were generated with immunoSEQ multiplex PCR, while TCRdb's copy carries only in-frame clones and drops some. The data contain 100,000 to 150,000 clones, 70% to 80% of them singletons. The sequenced sample was peripheral blood. Receptor source: a human donor in a cohort sampled during active COVID-19.

The chain has TRBV6-5 and TRBJ1-2; no clear D. The V end lost 8 bases, the J end lost 4 bases, and 14 bases lay between the germline ends. In germline, CDR1 is MNHEY, CDR2 SVGAGI. This CDR3 is built from 13 residues. Here the CDR3 DNA reads TGTGCCAGCTCCCCACGGTGGAGCTATGGCTACACCTTC. This codes for CASSPRWSYGYTF.

This chain uses TRBV28 with TRBJ1-3, with D perhaps TRBD1 (6 bases). The germline V gene has CDR1 MDHEN and CDR2 SYDVKM. The CDR3 runs to 15 residues. Trimming removed 3 bases from V and 0 bases from J, with 9 bases in between. The CDR3 reads CASSFGGSSGNTIYF. DNA of the CDR3: TGTGCCAGCAGTTTTGGGGGCAGCTCTGGAAACACCATATATTTT.

The rearrangement links TRBV10-3 to TRBJ2-7; a weak D match, TRBD2 (5 bases). The length of the CDR3 is 15 residues. CDR1 and CDR2 (germline): ENHRY, SYGVKD. V was pared by 3 bases and J by 3 bases, with 15 bases between. The CDR3 coding sequence is TGTGCCATCAGTGAATCGGGGTCTTCCCTCTACGAGCAGTACTTC. Translated, it gives CAISESGSSLYEQYF.

This sequence joins TRBV3-1 (or the pseudogene TRBV3-2) and TRBJ2-7; tentative D call: TRBD2 (5 bases). The V and J ends lost 3 bases and 0 bases respectively, with 12 bases between them. The CDR3 runs to 15 residues. Germline loops: CDR1 LGHDT, CDR2 YNNKEL (reference sequence). DNA of the CDR3: TGTGCCAGCAGCCAGGCAGACTATTCCTCCTACGAGCAGTACTTC. Amino acids: CASSQADYSSYEQYF.

This chain uses TRBV30 with TRBJ2-5; maybe TRBD1 (6 bases). V lost 4 bases and J lost 3, with 9 bases in between. The germline V gene encodes CDR1 GTSNPN and CDR2 SVGIG (reference sequence). The CDR3 is 12 residues long. CDR3 protein: CAWKRTEETQYF. As DNA, the CDR3 is TGTGCCTGGAAGAGGACAGAAGAGACCCAGTACTTC.

This chain joins TRBV4-2 and TRBJ2-7; 12 bases map to TRBD2. Germline V gene sequence: CDR1 LGHNA, CDR2 YNFKEQ. J gave up 5 bases and V 1 base, and 3 bases lay outside the gene matches. The CDR3 spans 15 residues. CDR3 sequence reads: CASSQGTSGGHEQYF. CDR3 sequence (DNA): TGTGCCAGCAGCCAAGGTACTAGCGGGGGGCACGAGCAGTACTTC.

This chain connects TRBV27 to TRBJ2-3, with 9 bases matching TRBD2. This CDR3 has 16 residues. V shed 5 bases, J shed 3 bases, and the junction held 9 bases outside the gene matches. Germline CDR1 MNHEY, CDR2 SMNVEV (reference sequence). DNA for the CDR3: TGTGCCAGCAGTCTACTTAGCGGGAGCGGAACAGATACGCAGTATTTT. Protein: CASSLLSGSGTDTQYF.

The J gene is TRBJ2-7, the V gene TRBV6-5; 10 nucleotides line up with TRBD2. After removal of 6 bases from V and 0 bases from J, the junction contained 5 bases not matched to a gene. This CDR3 is 15 amino acids long. CDR1 and CDR2 (germline): MNHEY, SVGAGI. The CDR3 DNA is TGTGCCAGCAGGCCCATAGCGGGAGGCTCCTACGAGCAGTACTTC. Its protein product is CASRPIAGGSYEQYF.

The genes are TRBV20-1 and TRBJ2-7; D gene unclear. The CDR3 loop spans 11 amino acids. CDR1 is DFQATT, CDR2 SNEGSKA, per germline (reference sequence). V lost 4 bases to trimming and J lost 4 bases, with 8 bases between them. The CDR3 protein is CSATQDYEQYF. The CDR3 nucleotides are TGCAGTGCTACTCAGGATTACGAGCAGTACTTC.

V is TRBV30 and J is TRBJ1-1, with a tentative D call TRBD1 (5 bases). The germline V and J ends were trimmed by 3 bases and 4 bases, with 12 bases remaining between them. The CDR3 has 13 amino acids. Germline V gene lookup returns CDR1 GTSNPN and CDR2 SVGIG (reference sequence). CDR3 sequence reads: CAWSVAGSTEAFF. CDR3 DNA: TGTGCCTGGAGCGTAGCAGGGTCCACTGAAGCTTTCTTT.

The chain uses TRBV29-1 and TRBJ2-1; 9 bases map to TRBD2. V shed 5 bases, J shed 4 bases, and the junction held 3 bases outside the gene matches. This CDR3 is built from 13 residues. Germline V gene data show CDR1 as SQVTM and CDR2 as ANQGSEA. The CDR3 DNA reads as TGCAGCGTTCCCAGCGGGGGGTACAATGAGCAGTTCTTC. This translates into CSVPSGGYNEQFF.